A single sample gave rise to the 32 T cell receptor beta chains below, sequenced in a study of T cells in Graves' hyperthyroidism and ophthalmopathy. TCR beta CDR3 region amplification was performed from RNA transcripts. HTBI primers were the set used in a first-round RT-PCR of the TCR CDR3. TCRdb re-analysed the multiplex PCR reads in MiXCR, keeping a single row per CDR3 protein. The sample contains roughly 660,000 distinct CDR3 sequences, 17% of which appear only once. The sequenced sample was blood. These receptors were taken from a man between 45 and 60 years old with Graves' hyperthyroidism.

The V call is TRBV24-1, the J call TRBJ2-7; 12 bases match TRBD2. Germline loops: CDR1 KGHDR, CDR2 SFDVKD. The CDR3 runs to 16 residues. Unmatched junction bases numbered 6, after V lost 4 bases and J lost 3 bases. CDR3 nucleotide sequence: TGTGCCACCAGTGACCCGACTAGCGGGAGCGTCTACGAGCAGTACTTC. It is translated as CATSDPTSGSVYEQYF.

This chain joins TRBV19 and TRBJ2-1; D possibly corresponds to TRBD2 (6 bases). Germline CDR1 LNHDA, CDR2 SQIVND (reference sequence). V was trimmed by 5 bases and J by 7 bases, leaving 18 bases between them. The CDR3 is 15 residues long. Here the CDR3 DNA reads TGTGCCAGTAGTCCACGGGGTAGCGGTAGGAATGAGCAGTTCTTC. Its translation: CASSPRGSGRNEQFF.

This clonotype was counted between two and nine times. The V call is TRBV4-1, the J call TRBJ1-1; 8 bases align to TRBD1. V shed 1 base and J 5 bases; nucleotides not matched to a gene: 9. CDR3 length: 16 residues. Germline values: CDR1 MGHRA, CDR2 YSYEKL. The chain's CDR3 is CASSQADRGVETEAFF. CDR3 DNA sequence: TGCGCCAGCAGCCAAGCTGACAGGGGAGTAGAGACTGAAGCTTTCTTT.

This clonotype was picked up a small number of times. The chain has TRBV10-3 and TRBJ2-1; TRBD2 aligns across 7 bases. After removal of 0 bases from V and 2 bases from J, the junction contained 4 bases not matched to a gene. The CDR3 sequence is 16 residues long. Germline CDR1 reads ENHRY; CDR2 reads SYGVKD. The CDR3 nucleotides read TGTGCCATCAGTGAGTCGACGGGGGGAACCTACAATGAGCAGTTCTTC. Translated, it gives CAISESTGGTYNEQFF.

This clonotype has just a few counts. This chain uses TRBV3-1 with TRBJ2-7, with D possibly being TRBD1 or TRBD2 (6 bases each). Germline assignment: CDR1 LGHDT and CDR2 YNNKEL (reference sequence). This CDR3 has 15 amino acids. V shed 1 base and J shed 4 bases, with 14 bases lying between them. The CDR3 spells CASSQGNGGRYEQYF. The CDR3, as DNA: TGTGCCAGCAGCCAAGGGAACGGGGGCAGGTACGAGCAGTACTTC.

This clonotype showed up just a few times. V is TRBV7-9 and J is TRBJ2-3, with 8 bases identical to TRBD2. Losses at the gene ends were 4 bases for V and 8 bases for J; bases not matched to a gene: 17. The germline V gene encodes CDR1 SEHNR and CDR2 FQNEAQ (reference sequence). The CDR3 contains 17 residues. The CDR3 loop reads CASSSWTSMGPEGTQYF. In DNA form, the CDR3 reads TGTGCCAGCAGCTCCTGGACTAGCATGGGCCCCGAGGGTACGCAGTATTTT.

This CDR3 reads CASSPETTTYEQYF. In DNA, the CDR3 is TGCGCCAGCAGCCCGGAGACAACGACCTACGAGCAGTACTTC. This chain joins TRBV5-1 and TRBJ2-7, with D unclear. V was cut by 4 bases and J by 2 bases, with 13 bases left in between. The CDR3 consists of 14 residues. Per germline, CDR1 SGHRS and CDR2 YFSETQ.

This clonotype has ten or more counts. This chain links TRBV2 with TRBJ2-5; D ambiguous. The CDR3 has 13 amino acids. Germline V gene data show CDR1 as SNHLY and CDR2 as FYNNEI. Deletions cut 2 bases from V and 5 bases from J, with 9 bases between. CDR3 nucleotides: TGTGCCAGCAGTGAACCACGGAAGGAGACCCAGTACTTC. The encoded protein is CASSEPRKETQYF.

This clonotype was counted between two and nine times. The rearrangement uses TRBV12-3 or TRBV12-4 and TRBJ1-4; a weak D match, TRBD1 (6 bases). Trimming pared 3 bases from V and 7 bases from J, leaving 12 bases between. The CDR3 is made up of 14 amino acids. The CDR3 sequence is CASSLGGGSEKLFF. The CDR3 region has the DNA TGTGCCAGCAGTTTGGGAGGGGGTAGTGAAAAACTGTTTTTT.

This clonotype has at least ten counts. V usage is TRBV12-3 or TRBV12-4 and J usage is TRBJ1-4; 8 bases match TRBD1. The CDR3 extends over 17 amino acids. Trimming at V came to 4 bases and at J to 6 bases, leaving 13 bases not matched to a gene. CDR3 DNA: TGTGCCAGCAGTTCCGTACATCTCGGGACAGGAGATGAAAAACTGTTTTTT. This encodes CASSSVHLGTGDEKLFF.

Only a few counts were recorded for this clonotype. The rearrangement uses TRBV7-2 and TRBJ2-5, with TRBD2 matching over 11 bases. Germline assignment: CDR1 SGHTA and CDR2 FQGNSA. Trimming removed 2 bases from V and 6 bases from J; junction bases left unmatched: 2. The CDR3 is made up of 14 amino acids. The CDR3 nucleotides read TGTGCCAGCAGCTTAACTAGCGGGAGTCAGACCCAGTACTTC. Residues: CASSLTSGSQTQYF.

This clonotype was found many times. This chain's CDR3 is CASRAQDREFYEQYF. In DNA, the CDR3 is TGTGCCAGCAGGGCCCAGGACAGGGAGTTCTACGAGCAGTACTTC. The rearrangement joins TRBV2 to TRBJ2-7; 8 bases map to TRBD1. CDR1 is SNHLY and CDR2 is FYNNEI in the germline V gene. This CDR3 has 15 amino acids. The V and J ends lost 6 bases and 3 bases, in that order; junction bases with no gene match: 10.

As concerns this clonotype: Its ends do not fully match the called genes, so a read error is possible. This chain links TRBV6-5 with TRBJ2-1; TRBD2 matches 11 bases. The germline gives CDR1 MNHEY, CDR2 SVGAGI. CDR3 length equals 17 residues. The CDR3 DNA sequence: TGTGTCAGCAGTTACTTTAATCCTAGCGGGAGGTTGGATGAGCAGTTCTTC. Encoded protein: CVSSYFNPSGRLDEQFF.

This clonotype was counted between two and nine times. The chain carries TRBV30 and TRBJ2-7; 8 nucleotides agree with TRBD1. CDR1 GTSNPN and CDR2 SVGIG come from the germline V gene (reference sequence). V gave up 0 bases and J gave up 3 bases; unmatched junction bases: 19. This CDR3 has 19 amino acids. The CDR3 here is CAWSVHGRGPESLNYEQYF. The CDR3 DNA reads TGTGCCTGGAGTGTACATGGCAGGGGGCCCGAAAGCCTCAACTACGAGCAGTACTTC.

This clonotype was seen many times. CDR3 region: CASRNGQLNTEAFF. The CDR3 DNA is TGTGCCAGTAGGAACGGACAGTTGAACACTGAAGCTTTCTTT. V gene TRBV19 combines with J gene TRBJ1-1, with D perhaps TRBD1 (6 bases). V was clipped by 6 bases and J by 0 bases, with 11 bases between them. CDR1 and CDR2 from the germline V gene are LNHDA and SQIVND (reference sequence). The CDR3 has 14 amino acids.

This clonotype has a count of ten or more. This sequence joins TRBV28 and TRBJ1-2; D not certain. Germline V CDR1 and CDR2: MDHEN, SYDVKM. The CDR3 is made up of 14 amino acids. V lost 2 bases and J lost 0, with 7 bases in between. CDR3 residues: CASSLDGANYGYTF. Here the CDR3 DNA reads TGTGCCAGCAGTTTAGACGGGGCTAACTATGGCTACACCTTC.

This clonotype has a count of ten or more. The CDR3 protein is CASSLEGGVNTEAFF. CDR3 in DNA: TGCGCCAGCAGCTTGGAGGGGGGAGTGAACACTGAAGCTTTCTTT. The chain recombines TRBV5-1 with TRBJ1-1; TRBD1 might be the D (6 bases). The CDR3 is 15 residues long. Germline V gene lookup returns CDR1 SGHRS and CDR2 YFSETQ. Deletions cut 0 bases from V and 0 bases from J, with 9 bases between.

The rearrangement uses TRBV20-1 and TRBJ2-1; no definite D call. The CDR3 totals 12 residues. CDR1 is DFQATT and CDR2 is SNEGSKA in the germline V gene (reference sequence). The V and J ends lost 2 bases and 5 bases respectively, with 7 bases between them. CDR3 sequence (DNA): TGCAGTGCTAGACTCAACAACAATGAGCAGTTCTTC. It translates to CSARLNNNEQFF.

This chain connects TRBV19 to TRBJ2-5; D could derive from TRBD1 or TRBD2 (5 bases each). Germline V lookup: CDR1 LNHDA, CDR2 SQIVND (reference sequence). Trimming took off 0 bases at V and 5 bases at J, with 13 bases between the two ends. This CDR3 is built from 15 residues. The chain's CDR3 is CASSIDSGPKETQYF. For the CDR3, the DNA is TGTGCCAGTAGTATAGACTCGGGACCCAAGGAGACCCAGTACTTC.

This clonotype was counted at least ten times. The rearrangement links TRBV24-1 to TRBJ2-5; TRBD1 is a possible D gene (5 bases). V lost 5 bases and J 5 bases, leaving 20 bases between the germline ends. This CDR3 contains 16 residues. Germline CDR1 reads KGHDR; CDR2 reads SFDVKD. The CDR3 reads CATSGRLDSYFETQYF. The DNA of the CDR3 is TGTGCCACCAGTGGCCGCTTAGACAGCTACTTCGAGACCCAGTACTTC.

A remark on this clonotype: This sequence may be a read error, since a much larger clone differs from it by one base. The V and J genes are TRBV7-3 and TRBJ1-2; 7 nucleotides match TRBD1. The CDR3 length is 15 residues. The germline V gene has CDR1 SGHTA and CDR2 FQGTGA. Trimming removed 5 bases from V and 8 bases from J; junction bases left unmatched: 14. CDR3 nucleotide sequence: TGTGCCAGCAGCCCGTCGTCATCAGGGGGTTACGGCTACACCTTC. This gives the protein CASSPSSSGGYGYTF.

The chain is built from TRBV6-2 or TRBV6-3 and TRBJ1-5; a possible D gene is TRBD1 (6 bases). Trimming left V 6 bases short and J 3 bases short, with 15 bases between. The CDR3 runs 15 residues. In germline, CDR1 is MNHEY, CDR2 SVGEGT. In nucleotides, the CDR3 is TGTGCCAGCAGATCGGACAGCAACTCCAATCAGCCCCAGCATTTT. Its translation: CASRSDSNSNQPQHF.

V gene TRBV5-1 combines with J gene TRBJ1-2; D may be TRBD1 (5 bases). Trimming took off 5 bases at V and 3 bases at J, with 20 bases between the two ends. CDR1 SGHRS and CDR2 YFSETQ come from the germline V gene. The CDR3 covers 16 residues. The CDR3 spells CASRLKIPPGDYGYTF. In DNA form, the CDR3 reads TGCGCCAGCAGATTAAAGATCCCACCGGGGGACTATGGCTACACCTTC.

CDR3 residues: CASSQEGGGYGYTF. The CDR3 coding sequence is TGTGCCAGCAGCCAAGAAGGGGGCGGATATGGCTACACCTTC. V usage is TRBV3-1 and J usage is TRBJ1-2, with 7 nucleotides matching TRBD1. Looked up from germline, CDR1 is LGHDT and CDR2 is YNNKEL (reference sequence). Unmatched junction bases numbered 3, after V lost 0 bases and J lost 5 bases. This CDR3 comprises 14 residues.

The chain recombines TRBV6-2 or TRBV6-3 with TRBJ1-5, with D uncertain. Germline assignment: CDR1 MNHEY and CDR2 SVGEGT. CDR3 length: 13 residues. Trimming stripped 7 bases from V and 9 bases from J, with 16 bases between. The CDR3 region has the DNA TGTGCCAGCATCTCGATGGGGTCGGGGCCCCAGCATTTT. It yields the protein CASISMGSGPQHF.

The V call is TRBV5-1, the J call TRBJ2-3; the D is unclear. The germline CDR1 and CDR2 sequences are SGHRS and YFSETQ. The CDR3 covers 16 residues. Trimming shortened V by 0 bases and J by 1 base, and 12 bases separated the two germline ends. CDR3 in amino acids: CASSLAPSGGTDTQYF. The DNA of the CDR3 is TGCGCCAGCAGCTTGGCGCCGTCCGGCGGCACAGATACGCAGTATTTT. Full variable domain (outside the CDR3, taken from reference TRBV5-1 and TRBJ2-3): KAGVTQTPRYLIKTRGQQVTLSCSPISGHRSVSWYQQTPGQGLQFLFEYFSETQRNKGNFPGRFSGRQFSNSRSEMNVSTLELGDSALYLCASSLAPSGGTDTQYFGPGTRLTVL.

This clonotype was counted at least ten times. This CDR3 is CASGPRGDPAVNEQFF. CDR3 sequence (DNA): TGTGCCAGCGGCCCTCGGGGGGACCCGGCGGTCAATGAGCAGTTCTTC. The V and J genes are TRBV7-8 and TRBJ2-1; TRBD2 agrees at 7 bases. Germline V gene sequence: CDR1 SGHVS, CDR2 FQNEAQ. This CDR3 is 16 amino acids long. The V segment lost 8 bases and the J segment 6 bases; nucleotides outside the gene matches: 16.

This clonotype appeared many times. J is TRBJ2-1 and V is TRBV29-1, with D unresolved. Germline values: CDR1 SQVTM, CDR2 ANQGSEA. V was pared by 2 bases and J by 3 bases, with 14 bases between. The CDR3 is 15 residues long. CDR3 DNA sequence: TGCAGCGTTGAATCTGCTAGACCCTACTACAATGAGCAGTTCTTC. It is translated as CSVESARPYYNEQFF.

Concerning this clonotype: This may be a read error: a much more frequent sequence differs by one nucleotide. The CDR3 coding sequence is TGCAGTGCTAGGGGTGTAAGACTAGCGGGAGGTCGACAAGAGACCCAGTACTTC. It yields the protein CSARGVRLAGGRQETQYF. This sequence joins TRBV20-1 and TRBJ2-5; 13 bases fit TRBD2. V trimming: 3 bases; J trimming: 2 bases; junction bases outside the gene matches: 12. CDR3 size: 18 residues. Germline V gives CDR1 DFQATT, CDR2 SNEGSKA (reference sequence).

Only a few counts were recorded for this clonotype. This chain uses TRBV20-1 with TRBJ2-1; 9 positions match TRBD2. V lost 1 base and J lost 7; bases outside the gene matches: 11. The CDR3 has 16 residues. Germline V gene sequence: CDR1 DFQATT, CDR2 SNEGSKA (reference sequence). Here the CDR3 DNA reads TGCAGTGCTAGAGTCCGTAGCGGGAGCTTTTGGAATGAGCAGTTCTTC. This gives the protein CSARVRSGSFWNEQFF.

With respect to this clonotype: Because the CDR3's place on the DNA is in doubt, the DNA is left out and the CDR3 is given as listed by TCRdb. This chain joins TRBV12-3 or TRBV12-4 and TRBJ2-4. The CDR3 is 24 amino acids in total, end residues counted. The CDR3 loop is CASTNQTSMYLCASSFGDINIQYF.

This clonotype appeared many times. The chain carries TRBV12-3 or TRBV12-4 and TRBJ2-5, with a tentative D call TRBD2 (5 bases). CDR3 length equals 14 residues. V was trimmed by 5 bases and J by 5 bases, leaving 15 bases between them. Here the CDR3 reads CASSLGPPGETQYF. CDR3 nucleotides: TGTGCCAGCAGTCTGGGCCCCCCGGGGGAGACCCAGTACTTC.